A single sample is the source of the 23 T cell receptor beta chains below, sequenced in a study of blood T cell repertoires in COVID-19. Some clones are missing from TCRdb's copy, which holds only in-frame ones; the method was immunoSEQ multiplex PCR. The data contain approximately 150,000 clones, 79% of them singletons. The sequenced sample consisted of PBMCs or T cells enriched from blood (not recorded which). These receptors all come from a woman aged 65 to 85 in a cohort exposed to, infected with or recovered from COVID-19 (not recorded which).

This clone occurred a few times. The chain joins TRBV6-5 to TRBJ2-2; no clear D. Trimming removed 3 bases from V and 6 bases from J, with 8 bases in between. This CDR3 contains 13 residues. Germline values: CDR1 MNHEY, CDR2 SVGAGI. CDR3 region: CASSYTTSGELFF. CDR3 coding DNA: TGTGCCAGCAGTTATACAACGTCCGGGGAGCTGTTTTTT.

This chain joins TRBV28 and TRBJ1-1; 10 bases agree with TRBD1. The germline CDR1 and CDR2 sequences are MDHEN and SYDVKM. V trimming: 6 bases; J trimming: 4 bases; junction bases outside the gene matches: 8. The CDR3 spans 15 residues. The CDR3 is CASRGQGRGATEAFF. The CDR3 bases are TGTGCCAGCAGGGGACAGGGGCGCGGGGCCACTGAAGCTTTCTTT.

This sequence joins TRBV29-1 and TRBJ2-1; 7 bases map to TRBD1. This CDR3 is built from 14 residues. The V segment lost 7 bases and the J segment 1 base; nucleotides outside the gene matches: 7. Germline-derived CDR1 and CDR2 are SQVTM and ANQGSEA. The CDR3 here is CSAPTGLSYNEQFF. The CDR3 nucleotides read TGCAGCGCCCCGACAGGGCTTTCCTACAATGAGCAGTTCTTC.

The gene calls are TRBV5-1 and TRBJ2-3; TRBD2 is a possible D gene (6 bases). Trimming took off 1 base at V and 6 bases at J, with 6 bases between the two ends. The germline CDR1 and CDR2 sequences are SGHRS and YFSETQ. The CDR3 covers 12 residues. Here the CDR3 DNA reads TGCGCCAGCAGCTTGACTAGCGATACGCAGTATTTT. Encoded protein: CASSLTSDTQYF.

The CDR3 reads CASRGLAGLPYNEQFF. Written as DNA, the CDR3 is TGTGCCAGCAGAGGACTAGCGGGCCTCCCCTACAATGAGCAGTTCTTC. The chain uses TRBV27 and TRBJ2-1, with 11 bases lining up with TRBD2. The CDR3 is 16 residues long. CDR1 MNHEY and CDR2 SMNVEV come from the germline V gene (reference sequence). V lost 6 bases, J lost 2 bases, and 6 bases stayed unmatched.

The chain uses TRBV9 and TRBJ1-4, with D possibly matching TRBD1 (5 bases). V was shortened by 0 bases and J by 4 bases, with 10 bases between the two germline ends. Germline CDR1 SGDLS, CDR2 YYNGEE. The CDR3 length is 15 residues. The CDR3 here is CASSVAPGFNEKLFF. In nucleotides, the CDR3 is TGTGCCAGCAGCGTAGCCCCAGGGTTTAATGAAAAACTGTTTTTT.

The chain links TRBV30 to TRBJ1-2, with D possibly matching TRBD1 (6 bases). The V and J ends lost 2 bases and 4 bases respectively, with 14 bases between them. The CDR3 loop spans 14 amino acids. Germline V CDR1 and CDR2: GTSNPN, SVGIG (reference sequence). CDR3 nucleotides: TGTGCCTGGAGTTCATTCGGGGGGCTCTATGGCTACACCTTC. Its translation: CAWSSFGGLYGYTF. The complete variable domain, with remaining parts taken from reference TRBV30 and TRBJ1-2, reads SQTIHQWPATLVQPVGSPLSLECTVEGTSNPNLYWYRQAAGRGLQLLFYSVGIGQISSEVPQNLSASRPQDRQFILSSKKLLLSDSGFYLCAWSSFGGLYGYTFGSGTRLTVV.

This clone was recorded a few times. This chain connects TRBV2 to TRBJ1-2; D remains ambiguous. In germline, CDR1 is SNHLY, CDR2 FYNNEI. The CDR3 is made up of 15 amino acids. V was trimmed by 2 bases and J by 4 bases, leaving 14 bases between them. The CDR3 sequence is CASSEQQTSIYGYTF. DNA for the CDR3: TGTGCCAGCAGTGAACAACAGACCTCTATCTATGGCTACACCTTC.

V is TRBV18 and J is TRBJ1-5; 7 bases are shared with TRBD1. Trimming removed 5 bases from V and 6 bases from J; junction bases left unmatched: 7. The CDR3 consists of 14 residues. Germline CDR1 and CDR2: KGHSH and LQKENI. In DNA, the CDR3 is TGTGCCAGCTCAGGAGTTAGGGACAGTCAGCCCCAGCATTTT. Its translation is CASSGVRDSQPQHF.

The chain has TRBV2 and TRBJ2-1; the D gene is possibly TRBD2 (5 bases). The germline V gene has CDR1 SNHLY and CDR2 FYNNEI. This CDR3 spans 15 amino acids. V lost 7 bases and J lost 5, with 18 bases in between. The CDR3 DNA is TGTGCCAGCATGTTCGGGGAGAATAGAAACAATGAGCAGTTCTTC. The encoded protein is CASMFGENRNNEQFF. The whole variable domain, filled in from reference TRBV2 and TRBJ2-1, reads EPEVTQTPSHQVTQMGQEVILRCVPISNHLYFYWYRQILGQKVEFLVSFYNNEISEKSEIFDDQFSVERPDGSNFTLKIRSTKLEDSAMYFCASMFGENRNNEQFFGPGTRLTVL.

This chain links TRBV10-3 with TRBJ1-1; TRBD1 is a possible D gene (6 bases). The CDR3 contains 14 residues. From germline, CDR1 is ENHRY and CDR2 SYGVKD. Trimming shortened V by 6 bases and J by 4 bases, and 15 bases separated the two germline ends. In DNA form, the CDR3 reads TGTGCCATCAGCCCATTACAGGGACGCACTGAAGCTTTCTTT. This sequence encodes CAISPLQGRTEAFF.

This clone was picked up one time. CDR3 nucleotides: TGTGCCAGCAGCCAAGGAGGTAGGGGTTCCTATAATTCACCCCTCCACTTT. Translated: CASSQGGRGSYNSPLHF. The chain joins TRBV4-2 to TRBJ1-6, with a tentative D call TRBD1 (5 bases). V was clipped by 1 base and J by 1 base, with 11 bases between them. The CDR3 length is 17 residues. Germline lookup yields CDR1 LGHNA and CDR2 YNFKEQ.

CDR3 residues: CASSSGDRVQYF. In DNA, the CDR3 is TGTGCCAGCAGCTCGGGCGACAGGGTACAGTACTTC. V usage is TRBV5-5 and J usage is TRBJ2-7; 7 nucleotides line up with TRBD1. Trimming took 3 bases from V and 10 from J; bases not matched to a gene: 7. From germline, CDR1 is SGHKS and CDR2 YYEKEE (reference sequence). The CDR3 is made up of 12 amino acids.

CDR3 in DNA: TGTGCCAGCAGTCCCTGGACAGGGGGATCCTACGAGCAGTACTTC. It is translated as CASSPWTGGSYEQYF. This chain uses TRBV28 with TRBJ2-7; 10 nucleotides align to TRBD1. Germline V gene data show CDR1 as MDHEN and CDR2 as SYDVKM. The CDR3 runs to 15 residues. V gave up 5 bases and J gave up 1 base; unmatched junction bases: 5. Full variable domain (rest looked up from reference TRBV28 and TRBJ2-7): DVKVTQSSRYLVKRTGEKVFLECVQDMDHENMFWYRQDPGLGLRLIYFSYDVKMKEKGDIPEGYSVSREKKERFSLILESASTNQTSMYLCASSPWTGGSYEQYFGPGTRLTVT.

In nucleotides, the CDR3 is TGCGCCAGCAGCCAACTCCAACCCGCCCTTCAGGGGGCCTTCGGCACTGAAGCTTTCTTT. It encodes CASSQLQPALQGAFGTEAFF. The chain links TRBV4-1 to TRBJ1-1, with 8 bases matching TRBD1. The CDR3 has 20 amino acids. Germline assignment: CDR1 MGHRA and CDR2 YSYEKL. Losses at the gene ends were 2 bases for V and 4 bases for J; bases not matched to a gene: 21.

The rearrangement links TRBV7-6 to TRBJ2-7; TRBD1 might be the D (6 bases). V gave up 1 base and J gave up 3 bases, with 13 bases separating them. From germline, CDR1 is SGHVS and CDR2 FNYEAQ. CDR3 length: 15 amino acids. The CDR3 region is CASSLEEGDSYEQYF. The DNA of the CDR3 is TGTGCCAGCAGCTTAGAAGAGGGGGATAGCTACGAGCAGTACTTC.

V gene TRBV7-8 combines with J gene TRBJ2-1, with TRBD2 as a possible D gene (5 bases). The germline CDR1 and CDR2 sequences are SGHVS and FQNEAQ. The CDR3 spans 15 residues. V lost 5 bases and J 4 bases, leaving 15 bases between the germline ends. The DNA for the CDR3 is TGTGCCAGCAGCCGGCGAGGGTCATCGTACAATGAGCAGTTCTTC. Translated: CASSRRGSSYNEQFF.

The chain recombines TRBV29-1 with TRBJ2-5, with a tentative D call TRBD2 (5 bases). The germline V gene encodes CDR1 SQVTM and CDR2 ANQGSEA. V lost 1 base, J lost 7 bases, and 13 bases lay in between. The CDR3 extends over 13 amino acids. CDR3 nucleotides: TGCAGCGTTGAAGTTTCAAACGGAGGGACCCAGTACTTC. Amino acid sequence: CSVEVSNGGTQYF.

V gene TRBV6-6 combines with J gene TRBJ2-1, with TRBD1 matching 10 bases. The CDR3 is 15 amino acids. CDR1 MNHNY and CDR2 SVGAGI come from the germline V gene (reference sequence). With V trimmed by 0 bases and J by 4 bases, 0 bases remained unmatched. The CDR3 DNA reads TGTGCCAGCAGTTACTCGGGACAGGGGTACAATGAGCAGTTCTTC. Translated, it gives CASSYSGQGYNEQFF.

This clone came up once. V and J are TRBV7-9 and TRBJ2-7, with unresolved D. Germline CDR1 reads SEHNR; CDR2 reads FQNEAQ (reference sequence). CDR3 size: 15 residues. V lost 5 bases and J 6 bases, leaving 20 bases between the germline ends. The CDR3 region is CASSRPAIVVREQYF. DNA for the CDR3: TGTGCCAGCAGCCGGCCAGCGATAGTAGTTCGCGAGCAGTACTTC.

The chain links TRBV7-3 to TRBJ2-1, with 8 bases aligning to TRBD2. The CDR3 is 16 amino acids. The trim removed 5 bases at V and 3 bases at J, leaving 9 bases unmatched. Germline V gene sequence: CDR1 SGHTA, CDR2 FQGTGA. In DNA, the CDR3 is TGTGCCAGCAGCCCCAGACTAGCGAAGAACTACAATGAGCAGTTCTTC. It specifies CASSPRLAKNYNEQFF.

This chain uses TRBV6-5 with TRBJ2-4; D is possibly TRBD1 (6 bases). V dropped 0 bases and J dropped 7 bases, with 10 bases sitting between them. CDR3 length: 14 residues. CDR1 is MNHEY and CDR2 is SVGAGI in the germline V gene. The CDR3 protein is CASSYSRTVNIQYF. The CDR3 DNA is TGTGCCAGCAGTTACTCTAGGACAGTTAACATTCAGTACTTC.

The chain joins TRBV6-5 to TRBJ1-5; no firm D call. The CDR3 is 13 residues long. V gave up 3 bases and J gave up 1 base, with 4 bases separating them. Germline V gives CDR1 MNHEY, CDR2 SVGAGI. Here the CDR3 reads CASSYMSNQPQHF. In nucleotides, the CDR3 is TGTGCCAGCAGTTATATGAGCAATCAGCCCCAGCATTTT.